These T cell receptor beta chains were read from a single sample in a study of T cells after yellow fever vaccination. TCRdb reprocessed the 5' RACE reads via MiXCR and lists one record per CDR3 protein. Of 250,000 or so distinct CDR3 sequences listed, about 3.9% are singletons. This specimen consisted of PBMCs, obtained 15 days after the yellow fever booster vaccination. All receptors come from a young man who received the YFV17D yellow fever vaccine. Each CDR3 is given with its conserved first and last residue. The D gene is left open where the match is weak. Some rows have no size entry. The others give once, few or many, or a class for an expanded clone.

v_gene	j_gene	abundance	d_gene	CDR3nt	CDR3aa
TRBV29-1	TRBJ1-2	many	TRBD1	TGCAGCGTCGACAGGGCACATGGCTACACCTTC	CSVDRAHGYTF
TRBV4-3	TRBJ1-5	many	-	TGCGCCAGCAGCCAAGACGTAGGGATGGATAGCAATCAGCCCCAGCATTTT	CASSQDVGMDSNQPQHF
TRBV7-2	TRBJ1-3	many	-	TGTGCCAGCAGCTGGAGGATCGGAAACACCATATATTTT	CASSWRIGNTIYF
TRBV5-1	TRBJ2-3	many	TRBD2	TGCGCCAGCAGCTTGGCCGCGGGGGGGCACACAGATACGCAGTATTTT	CASSLAAGGHTDTQYF
TRBV20-1	TRBJ2-7	many	TRBD2	TGCAGTGCTAGAGATAGGGAGGGTTCTTACCACGAGCAGTACTTC	CSARDREGSYHEQYF
TRBV6-5	TRBJ2-5	many	-	TGTGCCAGCAGTTACTCAGGGGAAAAGACCCAGTACTTC	CASSYSGEKTQYF
TRBV20-1	TRBJ2-1	many	TRBD2	TGCAGTGCTCCCGGTACTAGCGGGGGGACTTACAATGAGCAGTTCTTC	CSAPGTSGGTYNEQFF
TRBV7-2	TRBJ2-3	many	-	TGTGCCAGCAGCTTCCTAAGAGATACGCAGTATTTT	CASSFLRDTQYF
TRBV25-1	TRBJ2-3	many	-	TGTGCCAGCAGTGAGTGGTCAGAGTTCACAGATACGCAGTATTTT	CASSEWSEFTDTQYF
TRBV10-3	TRBJ1-6	many	TRBD1	TGTGCCATCGGGGGACAGAATTCACCCCTCCACTTT	CAIGGQNSPLHF
TRBV6-1	TRBJ1-1	many	TRBD1	TGTGCCAGCTTGAACTCAGGGGGGATTACTGAAGCTTTCTTT	CASLNSGGITEAFF
TRBV7-2	TRBJ2-4	many	TRBD1	TGTGCCAGCAGCTTAGCAGGGGGCGAAAACATTCAGTACTTC	CASSLAGGENIQYF
TRBV2	TRBJ1-5	many	TRBD1	TGTGCCAGCAGTGAATGGGAGACAGGGGCCTCTACCCAGCATTTT	CASSEWETGASTQHF
TRBV6-5	TRBJ1-2	-	TRBD1	TGTGCCAGCAGTTATTTGCGGACAGGTGGCTACACCTTC	CASSYLRTGGYTF
TRBV7-9	TRBJ2-5	many	-	TGTGCCAGCAGCTTATCAACAACCCGGAGATCCGATGGGCGGCGGATGATAGAGACCCAGTACTTC	CASSLSTTRRSDGRRMIETQYF
TRBV5-1	TRBJ1-5	many	-	TGCGCCAGCAGCTTGGTACCCGGGACACCGAATAGCAATCAGCCCCAGCATTTT	CASSLVPGTPNSNQPQHF
TRBV20-1	TRBJ1-5	few	-	TGCAGTGCTTGGGGGTCGACCCAGCATTTT	CSAWGSTQHF
TRBV5-1	TRBJ2-7	many	-	TGCGCCAGCAGCTTGGCCTCTACAAACCCCTACGAGCAGTACTTC	CASSLASTNPYEQYF
TRBV21-1	TRBJ2-3	many	-	TGTGCCACTAAGGACAGGAGCACAGATACGCAGTATTTT	CATKDRSTDTQYF
TRBV14	TRBJ2-6	many	-	TGTGCCAGCAGCCGAGGAAGCTCTGGGGCCAACGTCCTGACTTTC	CASSRGSSGANVLTF
TRBV4-1	TRBJ2-1	many	TRBD2	TGCGCCAGCAGCCAAACCAGACTAGCGGGGTCGTCCAATGAGCAGTTCTTC	CASSQTRLAGSSNEQFF
TRBV4-2	TRBJ1-4	-	-	TGTGCCAGCAGCCAAGATTTGGGGGGTCATGGTAATGAAAAACTGTTTTTT	CASSQDLGGHGNEKLFF
TRBV5-1	TRBJ1-5	many	-	TGCGCCAGCAGCCCAGGTCCAGGGTATTCGCCCCAGCATTTT	CASSPGPGYSPQHF
TRBV27	TRBJ1-1	many	-	TGTGCCAGCAGTCCCACAGCGCCAAGGAACACTGAAGCTTTCTTT	CASSPTAPRNTEAFF
TRBV5-4	TRBJ2-7	many	-	TGTGCCAGCAGCTTGTTCCAGGGTTCCTACGAGCAGTACTTC	CASSLFQGSYEQYF
TRBV12-3/TRBV12-4	TRBJ2-5	many	-	TGTGCCAGCAGTGCAGGAGGGGGGGGCGGAGAGACCCAGTACTTC	CASSAGGGGGETQYF
TRBV6-2/TRBV6-3	TRBJ2-3	many	-	TGTGCCAGCAGTTCCAATGAGGCCGATACGCAGTATTTT	CASSSNEADTQYF
TRBV27	TRBJ2-7	many	-	TGTGCCAGCAGTTATCGGGAATGGTACGAGCAGTACTTC	CASSYREWYEQYF
TRBV4-3	TRBJ1-2	many	-	TGCGCCAGCAGCCAAGAGGTGAAGGGTGGCTACACCTTC	CASSQEVKGGYTF
TRBV5-1	TRBJ2-2	many	TRBD1	TGCGCCAGCAGCTTGGAGAGGGGGCCAACATCGAACACCGGGGAGCTGTTTTTT	CASSLERGPTSNTGELFF
TRBV7-9	TRBJ2-3	many	TRBD2	TGTGCCAGCAGCTCCCTTACGGGGGGGCAGGTAGATACGCAGTATTTT	CASSSLTGGQVDTQYF
TRBV29-1	TRBJ2-3	many	TRBD1	TGCAGCGTTGAAGGGATGACAGGGGGCAGCACAGATACGCAGTATTTT	CSVEGMTGGSTDTQYF
TRBV18	TRBJ2-3	many	-	TGTGCCAGCTCACCACCGAATGGGAGGGGGACAGATACGCAGTATTTT	CASSPPNGRGTDTQYF
TRBV6-6	TRBJ2-5	many	-	TGTGCCAGCAGTTACTCAGCTTCGGGGACCCAGTACTTC	CASSYSASGTQYF
TRBV9	TRBJ2-5	many	TRBD2	TGTGCCAGCAGCTCCAACGGGGGGATCTACCAAGAGACCCAGTACTTC	CASSSNGGIYQETQYF
TRBV7-9	TRBJ2-3	many	-	TGTGCCAGCATCCCCGCCGCCTCGGGGCGGGATACGCAGTATTTT	CASIPAASGRDTQYF
TRBV1	TRBJ2-1	-	-	TGCACCAGCAGCCAAGATTGGGCCCCGAGGAAGCGGGGGACCAATGAGCAGTTCTTC	CTSSQDWAPRKRGTNEQFF
TRBV20-1	TRBJ2-7	many	TRBD1	TGCAGTGCTAGTTCGGACAGGGGAATGTCCTACGAGCAGTACTTC	CSASSDRGMSYEQYF
TRBV7-9	TRBJ1-3	many	-	TGTGCCAGCAGCTTATCCAGAAACACCATATATTTT	CASSLSRNTIYF
TRBV12-3/TRBV12-4	TRBJ2-5	many	-	TGTGCCAGCAGTCTAAGGATCAGCGGGGAGACCCAGTACTTC	CASSLRISGETQYF